This T cell receptor (beta chain) was retrieved from a study of OX40 agonist ivuxolimab in advanced cancers. Overall study: Intravenous ivuxolimab at 0.01 to 10 mg/kg was given to patients every 2 weeks. With a range of roughly 20 to 80, age averaged 60 years, and 70% to 85% were male.

Produced via immunoSEQ multiplex PCR; TCRdb's table is partial and in-frame only. The table lists 70,000 to 85,000 clones, about 82% of them singletons. Regarding the study as a whole: Both blood CD4+ and CD8+ T cells showed clonal growth by week 6 at 0.1 to 3.0 mg/kg.

This clone was detected a few times. What it binds is not known. V gave up 2 bases and J gave up 1 base; unmatched junction bases: 1. CDR3 length equals 14 residues. Germline assignment: CDR1 MNHNY and CDR2 SVGAGI (reference sequence). The source was CD4+ or CD8+ T cells sorted from blood, collected in a trial of the OX40 agonist ivuxolimab. The V gene is TRBV6-6, the J gene TRBJ2-5; TRBD1 matches at 7 bases. The TCR sequence derives from an adult with an advanced solid tumor such as melanoma, head and neck, liver or kidney cancer. The CDR3 is CASSYGTAQETQYF. The CDR3 region has the DNA TGTGCCAGCAGTTACGGGACAGCCCAAGAGACCCAGTACTTC.